The TCR beta chain described here comes from a study of T cell clonotyping in hematopoietic cell transplantation. Stated time point: recipient sample about 28 days before transplant, after cytoreduction. V gave up 6 bases and J gave up 4 bases; unmatched junction bases: 5. This CDR3 is 15 amino acids long. Germline values: CDR1 MNHNS, CDR2 SASEGT. Profiling relied on immunoSEQ multiplex PCR, and the TCRdb table lists in-frame clones only, not all of them. This table has about 41,000 clones, 85% appearing once. This specimen was peripheral blood mononuclear cells, taken before stem cell transplant. The chain links TRBV6-1 to TRBJ2-3; 12 nucleotides match TRBD2. The TCR comes from a man aged 60 to 69 with acute myeloid leukemia. Some clones in this sample may be carry-over from other donors' samples. Here the CDR3 DNA reads TGTGCCAGCAGCCGGACTAGCGGGGTCCCAGATACGCAGTATTTT. Protein sequence: CASSRTSGVPDTQYF.